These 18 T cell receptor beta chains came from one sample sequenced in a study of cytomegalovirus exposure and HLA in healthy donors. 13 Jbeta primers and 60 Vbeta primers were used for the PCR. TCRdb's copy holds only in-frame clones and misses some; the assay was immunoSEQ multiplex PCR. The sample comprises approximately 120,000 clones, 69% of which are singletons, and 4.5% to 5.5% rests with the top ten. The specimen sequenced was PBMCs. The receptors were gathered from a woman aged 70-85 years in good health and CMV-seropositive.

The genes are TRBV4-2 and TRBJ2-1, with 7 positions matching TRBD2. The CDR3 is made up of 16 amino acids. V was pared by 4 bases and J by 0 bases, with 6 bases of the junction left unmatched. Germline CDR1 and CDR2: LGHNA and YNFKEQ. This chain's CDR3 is CASSLQAGSSYNEQFF. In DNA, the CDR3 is TGTGCCAGCAGCCTCCAAGCGGGGAGCTCCTACAATGAGCAGTTCTTC.

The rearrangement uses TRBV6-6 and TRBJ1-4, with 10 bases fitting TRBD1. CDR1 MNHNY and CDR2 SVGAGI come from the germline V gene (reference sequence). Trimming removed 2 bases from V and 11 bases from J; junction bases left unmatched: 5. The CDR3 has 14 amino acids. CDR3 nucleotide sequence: TGTGCCAGCAGTTACACAGGGACAGGGGATAAACTGTTTTTT. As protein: CASSYTGTGDKLFF.

The CDR3 nucleotides are TGTGCCAGCGGCTACACGGGGGGGGTCCCTAAGCAGTACTTC. The encoded protein is CASGYTGGVPKQYF. The rearrangement uses TRBV27 and TRBJ2-7; the match to TRBD2 covers 8 bases. Germline CDR1 MNHEY, CDR2 SMNVEV (reference sequence). The V gene end was trimmed by 8 bases and the J gene end by 8 bases; junction bases not matched to a gene: 14. The CDR3 covers 14 residues.

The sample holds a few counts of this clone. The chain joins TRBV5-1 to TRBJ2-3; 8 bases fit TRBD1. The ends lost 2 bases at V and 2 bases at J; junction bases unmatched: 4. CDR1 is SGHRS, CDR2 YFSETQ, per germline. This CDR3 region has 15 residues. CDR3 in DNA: TGCGCCAGCAGCTTCCGGGACAGGATCACAGATACGCAGTATTTT. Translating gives CASSFRDRITDTQYF.

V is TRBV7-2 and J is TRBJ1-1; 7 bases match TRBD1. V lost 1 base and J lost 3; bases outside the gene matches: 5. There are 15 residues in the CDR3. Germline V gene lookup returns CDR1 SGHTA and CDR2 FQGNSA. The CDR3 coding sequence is TGTGCCAGCAGCTTAGTACAGGGGCTGGACACTGAAGCTTTCTTT. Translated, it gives CASSLVQGLDTEAFF.

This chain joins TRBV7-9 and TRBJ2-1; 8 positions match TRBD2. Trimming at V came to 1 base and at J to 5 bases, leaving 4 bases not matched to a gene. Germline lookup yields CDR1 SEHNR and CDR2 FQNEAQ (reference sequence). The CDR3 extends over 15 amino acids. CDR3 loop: CASSLVSGGDNEQFF. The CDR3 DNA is TGTGCCAGCAGCTTAGTGAGCGGGGGAGACAATGAGCAGTTCTTC.

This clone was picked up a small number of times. CDR3 sequence: CASRTFARRENIQYF. CDR3 nucleotides: TGTGCCAGCAGGACGTTCGCCAGGCGGGAGAACATTCAGTACTTC. V gene TRBV27 combines with J gene TRBJ2-4, with 7 bases fitting TRBD2. CDR1 and CDR2 (germline): MNHEY, SMNVEV (reference sequence). The trim removed 6 bases at V and 7 bases at J, leaving 12 bases unmatched. This CDR3 has 15 residues.

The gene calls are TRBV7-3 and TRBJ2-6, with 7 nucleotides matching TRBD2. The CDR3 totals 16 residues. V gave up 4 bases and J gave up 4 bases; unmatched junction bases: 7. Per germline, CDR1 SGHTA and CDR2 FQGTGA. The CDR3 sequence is CASSSPGGGGANVLTF. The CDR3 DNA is TGTGCCAGCAGCTCCCCGGGGGGAGGCGGGGCCAACGTCCTGACTTTC.

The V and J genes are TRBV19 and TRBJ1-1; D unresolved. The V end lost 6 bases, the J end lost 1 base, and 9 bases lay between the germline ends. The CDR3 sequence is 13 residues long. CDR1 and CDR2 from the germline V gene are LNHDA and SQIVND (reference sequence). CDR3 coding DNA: TGTGCCAGTAGCAGCCGGGAGAACACTGAAGCTTTCTTT. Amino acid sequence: CASSSRENTEAFF.

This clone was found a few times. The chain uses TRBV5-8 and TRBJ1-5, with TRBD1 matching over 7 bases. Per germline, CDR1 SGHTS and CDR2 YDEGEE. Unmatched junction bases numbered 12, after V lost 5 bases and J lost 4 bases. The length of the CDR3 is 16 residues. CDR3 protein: CASSDEPGQPNQPQHF. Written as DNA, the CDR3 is TGTGCCAGCAGTGATGAGCCGGGACAGCCTAATCAGCCCCAGCATTTT.

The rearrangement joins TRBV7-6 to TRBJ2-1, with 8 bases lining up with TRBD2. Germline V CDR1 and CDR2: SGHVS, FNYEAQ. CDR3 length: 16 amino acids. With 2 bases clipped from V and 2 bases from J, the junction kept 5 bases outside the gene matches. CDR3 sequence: CASSLSGGSAYNEQFF. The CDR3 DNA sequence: TGTGCCAGCAGCTTATCGGGGGGGTCAGCCTACAATGAGCAGTTCTTC.

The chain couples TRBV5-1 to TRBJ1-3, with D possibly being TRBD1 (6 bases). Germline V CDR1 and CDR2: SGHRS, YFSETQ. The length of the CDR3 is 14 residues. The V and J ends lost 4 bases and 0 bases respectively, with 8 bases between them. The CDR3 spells CASSLDSSGNTIYF. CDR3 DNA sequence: TGCGCCAGCAGCCTGGACAGCTCTGGAAACACCATATATTTT.

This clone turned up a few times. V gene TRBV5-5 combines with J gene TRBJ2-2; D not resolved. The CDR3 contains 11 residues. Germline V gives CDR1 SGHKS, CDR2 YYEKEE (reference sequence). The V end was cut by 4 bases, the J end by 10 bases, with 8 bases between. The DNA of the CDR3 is TGTGCCAGCAGCCTCCTACTGGAGCTGTTTTTT. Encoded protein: CASSLLLELFF.

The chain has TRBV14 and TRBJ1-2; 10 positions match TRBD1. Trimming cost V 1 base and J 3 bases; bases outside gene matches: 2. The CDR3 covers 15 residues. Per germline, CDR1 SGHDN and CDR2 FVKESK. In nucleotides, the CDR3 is TGTGCCAGCAGCCAAGGGACAGGGGGTGACTATGGCTACACCTTC. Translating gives CASSQGTGGDYGYTF.

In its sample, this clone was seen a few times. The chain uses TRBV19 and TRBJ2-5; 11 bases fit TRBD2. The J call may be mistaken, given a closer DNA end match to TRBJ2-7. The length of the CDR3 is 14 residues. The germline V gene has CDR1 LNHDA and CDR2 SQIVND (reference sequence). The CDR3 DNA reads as TGTGCCAGTAGGTCTAGCGGGGGGTCTCGCGAGCAGTACTTC. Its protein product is CASRSSGGSREQYF.

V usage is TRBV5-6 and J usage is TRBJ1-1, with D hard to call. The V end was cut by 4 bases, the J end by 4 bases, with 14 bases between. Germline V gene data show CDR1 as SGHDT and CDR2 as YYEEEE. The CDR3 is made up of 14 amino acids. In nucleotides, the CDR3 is TGTGCCAGCAGCCGTCGGGGAGTGGCCACTGAAGCTTTCTTT. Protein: CASSRRGVATEAFF.

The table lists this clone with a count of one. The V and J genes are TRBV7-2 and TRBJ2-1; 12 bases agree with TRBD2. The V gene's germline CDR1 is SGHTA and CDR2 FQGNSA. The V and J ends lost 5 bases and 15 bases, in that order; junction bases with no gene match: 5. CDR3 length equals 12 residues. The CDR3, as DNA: TGTGCCAGCAGCCCTAGCGGGGGGGCTGTGTTCTTC. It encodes CASSPSGGAVFF.

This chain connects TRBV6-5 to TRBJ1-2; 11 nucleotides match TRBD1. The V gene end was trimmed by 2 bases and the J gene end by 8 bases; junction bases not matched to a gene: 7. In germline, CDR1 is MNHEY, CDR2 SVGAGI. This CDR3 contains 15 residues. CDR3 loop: CASSYEDRGRGGYTF. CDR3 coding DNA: TGTGCCAGCAGTTACGAGGACAGGGGGCGAGGGGGCTACACCTTC.